This TCR beta chain came from a study of shared clonotypes between healthy human individuals. Study findings and constraints: For naive CD4 cells, roughly 4.8% of clonotypes were shared across a few donors. As a rule, naive subsets had a larger estimated richness than memory subsets. Clonotypes shared by all four sorted-subset donors had higher generation probabilities than non-shared clonotypes.

Concerning this clone: Its antigen is still unknown.

The ends were cut back, 7 bases at V and 0 bases at J, with 12 bases in the middle. Germline V gives CDR1 SGHAT, CDR2 FQNNGV. The CDR3 sequence is 14 residues long. Method: immunoSEQ multiplex PCR; TCRdb's copy keeps in-frame clones and lacks some. The sample consists of roughly 1,500,000 clones, around 98% of them appearing once. Sequencing was done on a sample of naive CD4+ T cells sorted from blood. The subset was: CD45RA+ positively selected. The source of this sequence is a man aged 25-40 years in good health. The chain couples TRBV11-2 to TRBJ1-1; D gene ambiguous. The CDR3 region has the DNA TGTGCCAGCAACAACCGGGTCATGAACACTGAAGCTTTCTTT. Encoded protein: CASNNRVMNTEAFF.